This TCR beta chain was captured in a study of blood T cell repertoires in COVID-19 (TCRdb year 2020). In the study overall: The collaborator samples originated in the United States, Italy and Spain and spanned the acute and convalescent phases of COVID-19. The samples were drawn from the first 160 participants of the ongoing ImmuneRACE study and from 950 to 1,500 subjects provided by 6 global collaborators. The material from the prospective study consisted of cDNA or gDNA derived from T cells, B-cell-depleted T cells, or PBMCs. The repertoires were made available in a free public database intended to serve as a resource for research on the immune response to SARS-CoV-2. Where available, HLA class I and class II types were obtained from metadata supplied by the sample provider rather than from assay-based typing. Subjects who had been exposed to COVID-19, were actively infected with it, or had recovered from it provided the deeply sampled blood TCRbeta repertoires that made up the dataset. The sample metadata nearly always contained a de-identified subject ID, COVID-19 status, age in years and sex.

Concerning this clone itself: This receptor's antigen is unknown. The sample holds no much larger clone one base away, and base qualities are not on file.

What the study reported, not specific to this receptor: How much clinical and demographic metadata was included differed by source and by participant, and the metadata was provided uncurated.

A second Seattle source provided samples from volunteer blood donors who had recovered from COVID-19. Whole blood was collected in K2EDTA tubes by collaborating institutions according to the institutions' own protocols. For TCRbeta analysis, collaborators shipped samples as frozen whole blood, isolated PBMCs, or DNA extracted from either of those sample types. TCRbeta CDR3 regions were amplified from genomic DNA by means of the immunoSEQ Assay, a bias-controlled multiplex PCR. The authors processed their data as follows. The number of nucleated cells in each sample was estimated from the amplification of reference gene primers within the assay. To quantify the absolute abundance of each unique TCRbeta CDR3 rearrangement, sequence reads were collapsed and filtered. For each sample, productive Simpson clonality was calculated as the square root of Simpson's diversity index over productive rearrangements. TCRdb mirrors the immuneACCESS table, restricted to in-frame sequences. Some clones are absent from its copies; in checked studies, under half trace to an unresolved V gene, and the reason for the others is unknown. D and trimming come from the DNA, and the V and J calls and clone size come from that table. Recorded for this sample are hundreds of thousands of clones; approximately 83% of them occurred a single time. 2% to 2.5% of the sample is held by the ten biggest clonotypes.

The CDR3, cysteine through phenylalanine, is 17 amino acids long. The CDR3 DNA has 51 bases and is translated from base 1. Taken from the germline V gene (reference sequence), the CDR1 and CDR2 loops are LNHDA and SQIVND. Trimming costs V 9 bases and J 2 bases, and their ends lie 20 bases apart. The sequenced material came from peripheral blood. The chain was built from TRBV19 and TRBJ2-6; the D region possibly corresponds to TRBD1 (6 bases align). This TCR derives from a woman aged 25 to 39 who had recovered from COVID-19. The CDR3 sequence is CASLRGRGQTGANVLTF. The nucleotide sequence reads as follows: TGTGCCAGCTTAAGGGGCAGGGGCCAAACTGGGGCCAACGTCCTGACTTTC. Where the CDR3 stops, the reference TRBV19 and TRBJ2-6 genes take over; the full variable domain is DGGITQSPKYLFRKEGQNVTLSCEQNLNHDAMYWYRQDPGQGLRLIYYSQIVNDFQKGDIAEGYSVSREKKESFPLTVTSAQKNPTAFYLCASLRGRGQTGANVLTFGAGSRLTVL.